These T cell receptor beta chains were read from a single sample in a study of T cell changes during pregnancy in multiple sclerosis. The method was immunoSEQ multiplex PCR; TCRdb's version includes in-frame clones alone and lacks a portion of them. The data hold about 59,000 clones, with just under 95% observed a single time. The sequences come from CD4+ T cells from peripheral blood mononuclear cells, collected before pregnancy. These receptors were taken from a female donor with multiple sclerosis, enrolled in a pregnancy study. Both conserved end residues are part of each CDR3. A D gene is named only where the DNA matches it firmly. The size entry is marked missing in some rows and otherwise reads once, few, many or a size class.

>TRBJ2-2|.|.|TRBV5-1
CASSFSELSNTGELFF
TGCGCCAGCAGCTTTTCGGAGTTGAGCAACACCGGGGAGCTGTTTTTT
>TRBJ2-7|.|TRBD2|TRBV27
CASRLTSGRDYEQYF
TGTGCCAGCCGACTGACTAGCGGCCGGGACTACGAGCAGTACTTC
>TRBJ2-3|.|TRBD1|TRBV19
CASNPDRGILTDTQYF
TGTGCCAGTAACCCGGACAGGGGGATCCTCACAGATACGCAGTATTTT
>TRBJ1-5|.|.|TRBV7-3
CASSLFLRYSNQPQHF
TGTGCCAGCAGCTTATTTCTCCGGTATAGCAATCAGCCCCAGCATTTT
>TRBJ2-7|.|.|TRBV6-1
CASSVQGNYEQYF
TGTGCCAGCAGTGTCCAGGGGAACTACGAGCAGTACTTC
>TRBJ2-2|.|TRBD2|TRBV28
CASTFSGGRTGELFF
TGTGCCAGCACCTTCTCGGGAGGGAGGACCGGGGAGCTGTTTTTT
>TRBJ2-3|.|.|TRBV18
CASSPGMGDTQYF
TGTGCCAGCTCACCGGGCATGGGAGATACGCAGTATTTT
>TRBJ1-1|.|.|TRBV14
CASSLSRKAFF
TGTGCCAGCAGCCTAAGTAGAAAAGCTTTCTTT
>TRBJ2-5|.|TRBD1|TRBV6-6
CASKGQGWETQYF
TGTGCCAGCAAGGGACAGGGGTGGGAGACCCAGTACTTC
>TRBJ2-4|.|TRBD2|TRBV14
CASSQPGLAGAKNIQYF
TGTGCCAGCAGCCAACCGGGACTAGCGGGAGCCAAAAACATTCAGTACTTC
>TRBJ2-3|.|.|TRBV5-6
CASSFFGQGGTDTQYF
TGTGCCAGCAGCTTTTTTGGCCAAGGGGGCACAGATACGCAGTATTTT
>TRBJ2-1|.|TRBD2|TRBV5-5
CASSSGLAAPPFF
TGTGCCAGCAGCTCCGGACTAGCGGCCCCCCCGTTCTTC
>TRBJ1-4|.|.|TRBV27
CASSTRVPRGITTNEKLFF
TGTGCCAGCAGTACCCGCGTACCGAGGGGGATCACAACTAATGAAAAACTGTTTTTT
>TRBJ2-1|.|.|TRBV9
CASSARLGTYNEQFF
TGTGCCAGCAGCGCGCGACTAGGAACCTACAATGAGCAGTTCTTC
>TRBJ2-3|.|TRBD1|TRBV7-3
CASSLTRDRGADTQYF
TGTGCCAGCAGCTTAACGAGGGACAGGGGCGCAGATACGCAGTATTTT
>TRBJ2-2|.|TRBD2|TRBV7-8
CASSSTSTRSGELFF
TGTGCCAGCAGCTCGACTAGCACCCGGTCCGGGGAGCTGTTTTTT
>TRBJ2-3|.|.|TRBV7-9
CASSLPHLAATDTQYF
TGTGCCAGCAGCTTACCTCACCTAGCAGCCACAGATACGCAGTATTTT
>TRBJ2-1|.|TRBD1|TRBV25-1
CASSGTGAGSEQFF
TGTGCCAGCAGTGGTACAGGGGCCGGTAGTGAGCAGTTCTTC
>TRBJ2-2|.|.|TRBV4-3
CASSQDSSRSTGELFF
TGCGCCAGCAGCCAAGATTCCAGCAGGTCCACCGGGGAGCTGTTTTTT
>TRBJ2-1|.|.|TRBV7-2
CASSLAGSYNEQFF
TGTGCCAGCAGCTTAGCCGGGAGCTACAATGAGCAGTTCTTC
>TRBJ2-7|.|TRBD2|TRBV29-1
CSVAPGLAGSEQYF
TGCAGCGTTGCCCCCGGGCTAGCGGGAAGCGAGCAGTACTTC
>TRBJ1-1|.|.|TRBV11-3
CASSRGVFEMNTEAFF
TGTGCCAGCAGCCGAGGAGTTTTTGAAATGAACACTGAAGCTTTCTTT
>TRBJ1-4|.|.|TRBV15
CATSRDRSTSEKLFF
TGTGCCACCAGCAGAGATAGGAGTACGTCTGAAAAACTGTTTTTT
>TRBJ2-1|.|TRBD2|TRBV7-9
CASSFLAGGEQFF
TGTGCCAGCAGCTTCCTAGCGGGTGGTGAGCAGTTCTTC
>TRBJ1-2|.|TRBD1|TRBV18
CASSPQTGVNGYTF
TGTGCCAGCTCACCACAGACAGGGGTCAATGGCTACACCTTC
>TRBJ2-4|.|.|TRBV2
CASGSLKNIQYF
TGTGCCAGCGGGAGCCTTAAAAACATTCAGTACTTC
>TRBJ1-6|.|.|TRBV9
CASSVGRVHNSPLHF
TGTGCCAGCAGCGTAGGCAGGGTCCACAATTCACCCCTCCACTTT
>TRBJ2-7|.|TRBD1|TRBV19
CASSVGTGGYYEQYF
TGTGCCAGTAGTGTGGGGACAGGGGGCTACTACGAGCAGTACTTC
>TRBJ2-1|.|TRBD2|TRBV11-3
CASSLGGGSYNEQFF
TGTGCCAGCAGCTTAGGGGGAGGGTCCTACAATGAGCAGTTCTTC
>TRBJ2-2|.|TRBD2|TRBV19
CASSIDRGLAGGHGELFF
TGTGCCAGTAGTATAGATCGGGGACTAGCGGGAGGGCACGGGGAGCTGTTTTTT
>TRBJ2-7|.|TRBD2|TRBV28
CASSLRGVSGGTGEQYF
TGTGCCAGCAGTTTAAGGGGGGTAAGCGGGGGAACGGGGGAGCAGTACTTC
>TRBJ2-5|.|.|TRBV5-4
CASTVAGTETQYF
TGTGCCAGCACCGTTGCAGGTACAGAGACCCAGTACTTC
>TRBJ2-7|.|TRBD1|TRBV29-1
CSGLDRGYEQYF
TGCAGCGGTTTGGACAGGGGGTACGAGCAGTACTTC
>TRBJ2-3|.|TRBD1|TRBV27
CASSLTGGRQHTQYF
TGTGCCAGCAGTTTGACAGGGGGTCGCCAACATACGCAGTATTTT
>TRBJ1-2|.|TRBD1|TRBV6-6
CASSSGTGLYGYTF
TGTGCCAGCAGCAGTGGGACAGGCCTATATGGCTACACCTTC
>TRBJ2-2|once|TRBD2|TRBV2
CASRRTSGSDGELFF
TGTGCCAGCAGAAGGACTAGCGGGAGTGACGGGGAGCTGTTTTTT
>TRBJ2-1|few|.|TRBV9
CASSVVGTFNEQFF
TGTGCCAGCAGCGTGGTCGGTACGTTCAATGAGCAGTTCTTC
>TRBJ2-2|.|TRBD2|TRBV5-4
CASSLSGRAGTGELFF
TGTGCCAGCAGCTTAAGCGGGAGGGCGGGCACCGGGGAGCTGTTTTTT
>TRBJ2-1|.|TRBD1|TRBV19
CATRQGSYNEQFF
TGTGCCACCCGACAGGGCTCCTACAATGAGCAGTTCTTC